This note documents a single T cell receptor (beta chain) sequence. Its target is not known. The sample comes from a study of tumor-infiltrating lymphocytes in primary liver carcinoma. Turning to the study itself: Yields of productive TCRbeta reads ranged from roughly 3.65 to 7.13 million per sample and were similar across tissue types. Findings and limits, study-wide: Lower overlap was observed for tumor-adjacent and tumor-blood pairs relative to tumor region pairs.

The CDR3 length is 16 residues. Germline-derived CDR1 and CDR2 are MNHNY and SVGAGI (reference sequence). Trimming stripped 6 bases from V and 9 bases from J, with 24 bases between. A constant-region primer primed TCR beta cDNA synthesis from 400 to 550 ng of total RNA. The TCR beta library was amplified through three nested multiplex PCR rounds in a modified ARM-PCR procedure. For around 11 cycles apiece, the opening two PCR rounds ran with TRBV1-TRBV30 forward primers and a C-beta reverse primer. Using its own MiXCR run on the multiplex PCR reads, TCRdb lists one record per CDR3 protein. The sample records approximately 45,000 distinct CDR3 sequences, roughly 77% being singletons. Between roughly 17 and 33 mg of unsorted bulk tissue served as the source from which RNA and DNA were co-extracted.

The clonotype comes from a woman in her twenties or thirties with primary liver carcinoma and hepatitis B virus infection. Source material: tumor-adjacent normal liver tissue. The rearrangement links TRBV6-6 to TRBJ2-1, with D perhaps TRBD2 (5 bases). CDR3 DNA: TGTGCCAGCAGCCGAGGCTTAATAGCGCCCCATACTGAGCAGTTCTTC. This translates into CASSRGLIAPHTEQFF.